The rows below give T cell receptor beta chains drawn from one sample of a study of blood T cell repertoires in COVID-19. Some clones are missing from TCRdb's copy, which holds only in-frame ones; the method was immunoSEQ multiplex PCR. The sample consists of about 210,000 clones, approximately 81% of them appearing once. Sequencing input: peripheral blood. The receptors stem from a woman of 80 years or more with acute or convalescent COVID-19. The CDR3 runs from the conserved cysteine through the conserved F or W. A D gene is named only where the DNA matches it firmly. Clone size, where shown, is once, few, many, or a class for clones that have expanded.

j_gene: TRBJ1-2
abundance: NA
d_gene: NA
v_gene: TRBV7-8
CDR3aa: CASSLSPPDWGRRGYTF
CDR3nt: TGTGCCAGCAGCTTAAGCCCCCCGGACTGGGGAAGGAGGGGCTACACCTTC

j_gene: TRBJ1-2
abundance: NA
d_gene: NA
v_gene: TRBV18
CDR3aa: CASSPTGGNGYTF
CDR3nt: TGTGCCAGCTCACCAACGGGAGGCAATGGCTACACCTTC

j_gene: TRBJ2-1
abundance: NA
d_gene: NA
v_gene: TRBV9
CDR3aa: CASSVGQGNEQFF
CDR3nt: TGTGCCAGCAGCGTAGGCCAGGGGAATGAGCAGTTCTTC

j_gene: TRBJ2-1
abundance: NA
d_gene: TRBD2
v_gene: TRBV6-2/TRBV6-3
CDR3aa: CASSPQGLLAKDEQFF
CDR3nt: TGTGCCAGCAGTCCCCAAGGGCTACTAGCGAAGGATGAGCAGTTCTTC

j_gene: TRBJ2-2
abundance: NA
d_gene: TRBD2
v_gene: TRBV18
CDR3aa: CASSPGLAGVTGELFF
CDR3nt: TGTGCCAGCTCACCCGGACTAGCGGGCGTCACCGGGGAGCTGTTTTTT

j_gene: TRBJ1-5
abundance: NA
d_gene: TRBD1
v_gene: TRBV18
CDR3aa: CASSAKQGGNQPQHF
CDR3nt: TGTGCCAGCTCAGCTAAACAGGGGGGCAATCAGCCCCAGCATTTT

j_gene: TRBJ2-1
abundance: NA
d_gene: NA
v_gene: TRBV24-1
CDR3aa: CATSDPSRDEQFF
CDR3nt: TGTGCCACCAGTGATCCATCCCGGGATGAGCAGTTCTTC

j_gene: TRBJ1-1
abundance: NA
d_gene: TRBD1
v_gene: TRBV5-1
CDR3aa: CASSGSGTGWTFF
CDR3nt: TGCGCCAGCAGCGGCTCGGGGACAGGGTGGACTTTCTTT

j_gene: TRBJ2-5
abundance: NA
d_gene: NA
v_gene: TRBV5-1
CDR3aa: CASSSRIPRIIGETQYF
CDR3nt: TGCGCCAGCAGCTCCCGTATCCCGAGAATTATCGGGGAGACCCAGTACTTC

j_gene: TRBJ1-6
abundance: NA
d_gene: NA
v_gene: TRBV27
CDR3aa: CASRRELEPLHF
CDR3nt: TGTGCCAGCAGGCGAGAGCTAGAACCCCTCCACTTT

j_gene: TRBJ2-1
abundance: NA
d_gene: TRBD2
v_gene: TRBV6-2/TRBV6-3
CDR3aa: CASSWTSGYNEQFF
CDR3nt: TGTGCCAGCAGTTGGACTAGCGGATACAATGAGCAGTTCTTC

j_gene: TRBJ1-1
abundance: NA
d_gene: TRBD1
v_gene: TRBV5-1
CDR3aa: CASRPPGGGEAFF
CDR3nt: TGCGCCAGCCGTCCTCCAGGGGGCGGCGAAGCTTTCTTT

j_gene: TRBJ1-2
abundance: NA
d_gene: TRBD1
v_gene: TRBV6-5
CDR3aa: CVSSFSTGFVNYGYTF
CDR3nt: TGTGTCAGCAGTTTCTCGACAGGGTTTGTAAACTATGGCTACACCTTC

j_gene: TRBJ2-1
abundance: NA
d_gene: TRBD2
v_gene: TRBV7-3
CDR3aa: CASSLAGGEQFF
CDR3nt: TGTGCCAGCAGCCTAGCGGGTGGTGAGCAGTTCTTC

j_gene: TRBJ1-2
abundance: NA
d_gene: TRBD1
v_gene: TRBV9
CDR3aa: CASKGTDYGGYTF
CDR3nt: TGTGCCAGCAAAGGGACAGATTACGGCGGCTACACCTTC

j_gene: TRBJ2-5
abundance: once
d_gene: NA
v_gene: TRBV6-5
CDR3aa: CASRRTQQETQYF
CDR3nt: TGTGCCAGCAGGCGGACACAGCAAGAGACCCAGTACTTC

j_gene: TRBJ1-1
abundance: once
d_gene: TRBD1
v_gene: TRBV19
CDR3aa: CASSMGTAGGSEAFF
CDR3nt: TGTGCCAGTAGTATGGGGACCGCAGGGGGCTCTGAAGCTTTCTTT

j_gene: TRBJ2-3
abundance: NA
d_gene: NA
v_gene: TRBV7-9
CDR3aa: CASSHGSQLITDTQYF
CDR3nt: TGTGCCAGCAGCCATGGATCACAGTTGATCACAGATACGCAGTATTTT

j_gene: TRBJ2-1
abundance: NA
d_gene: NA
v_gene: TRBV11-1
CDR3aa: CASSSGGAGEQFF
CDR3nt: TGTGCCAGCAGCTCAGGGGGAGCGGGTGAGCAGTTCTTC

j_gene: TRBJ1-1
abundance: NA
d_gene: TRBD1
v_gene: TRBV27
CDR3aa: CASSYTGGWTEAFF
CDR3nt: TGTGCCAGCAGTTACACAGGGGGTTGGACTGAAGCTTTCTTT

j_gene: TRBJ1-5
abundance: NA
d_gene: NA
v_gene: TRBV30
CDR3aa: CAWSMGAGGNQPQHF
CDR3nt: TGTGCCTGGAGTATGGGGGCAGGGGGCAATCAGCCCCAGCATTTT

j_gene: TRBJ1-5
abundance: NA
d_gene: NA
v_gene: TRBV7-8
CDR3aa: CASSLTTDQPQHF
CDR3nt: TGTGCCAGCAGCTTGACAACAGATCAGCCCCAGCATTTT

j_gene: TRBJ1-3
abundance: NA
d_gene: TRBD1
v_gene: TRBV28
CDR3aa: CASSTAGGSGNTIYF
CDR3nt: TGTGCCAGCAGTACCGCAGGGGGAAGTGGAAACACCATATATTTT

j_gene: TRBJ1-1
abundance: NA
d_gene: NA
v_gene: TRBV11-3
CDR3aa: CASSLSQGTEAFF
CDR3nt: TGTGCCAGCAGCTTGAGCCAGGGGACTGAAGCTTTCTTT

j_gene: TRBJ1-1
abundance: NA
d_gene: NA
v_gene: TRBV5-5
CDR3aa: CASSLLANTEAFF
CDR3nt: TGTGCCAGCAGCTTGTTAGCGAACACTGAAGCTTTCTTT

j_gene: TRBJ1-2
abundance: NA
d_gene: NA
v_gene: TRBV12-3/TRBV12-4
CDR3aa: CASRLGLYGYTF
CDR3nt: TGTGCCAGCAGGCTCGGTCTCTATGGCTACACCTTC

j_gene: TRBJ1-3
abundance: NA
d_gene: NA
v_gene: TRBV27
CDR3aa: CASRRDGSGNTIYF
CDR3nt: TGTGCCAGCAGGCGGGACGGCTCTGGAAACACCATATATTTT

j_gene: TRBJ1-6
abundance: NA
d_gene: NA
v_gene: TRBV7-6
CDR3aa: CASSRKDQGLGSPLHF
CDR3nt: TGTGCCAGCAGCCGAAAAGACCAGGGCTTGGGTTCACCCCTCCACTTT

j_gene: TRBJ2-3
abundance: NA
d_gene: NA
v_gene: TRBV7-2
CDR3aa: CASSLAGAGTDTQYF
CDR3nt: TGTGCCAGCAGCTTAGCGGGAGCTGGAACAGATACGCAGTATTTT

j_gene: TRBJ2-5
abundance: NA
d_gene: NA
v_gene: TRBV7-2
CDR3aa: CASSFSGTSQETQYF
CDR3nt: TGTGCCAGCAGCTTCTCCGGGACAAGCCAAGAGACCCAGTACTTC

j_gene: TRBJ2-1
abundance: NA
d_gene: TRBD2
v_gene: TRBV24-1
CDR3aa: CAIGTSGRGEQFF
CDR3nt: TGTGCCATCGGGACTAGCGGGAGGGGTGAGCAGTTCTTC

j_gene: TRBJ2-2
abundance: NA
d_gene: TRBD2
v_gene: TRBV11-2
CDR3aa: CASSSPRPSGETELFF
CDR3nt: TGTGCCAGCAGCTCACCTCGTCCTAGCGGGGAAACGGAGCTGTTTTTT

j_gene: TRBJ2-3
abundance: NA
d_gene: TRBD2
v_gene: TRBV4-3
CDR3aa: CASSQAGLAGADTQYF
CDR3nt: TGCGCCAGCAGCCAAGCAGGACTAGCGGGAGCAGATACGCAGTATTTT

j_gene: TRBJ1-1
abundance: few
d_gene: NA
v_gene: TRBV11-2
CDR3aa: CASSLTGHLNTEAFF
CDR3nt: TGTGCCAGCAGCTTGACCGGACATTTGAACACTGAAGCTTTCTTT

j_gene: TRBJ2-3
abundance: NA
d_gene: TRBD2
v_gene: TRBV29-1
CDR3aa: CSVTSGVTDTQYF
CDR3nt: TGCAGCGTAACTAGCGGGGTCACAGATACGCAGTATTTT

j_gene: TRBJ1-4
abundance: once
d_gene: NA
v_gene: TRBV19
CDR3aa: CASRTGPATNEKLFF
CDR3nt: TGTGCCAGTAGGACAGGTCCTGCAACTAATGAAAAACTGTTTTTT

j_gene: TRBJ2-5
abundance: NA
d_gene: NA
v_gene: TRBV12-3/TRBV12-4
CDR3aa: CASSFKGWSTQYF
CDR3nt: TGTGCCAGCAGTTTTAAGGGGTGGTCGACCCAGTACTTC

j_gene: TRBJ2-2
abundance: NA
d_gene: TRBD2
v_gene: TRBV18
CDR3aa: CASSPPGRGTGELFF
CDR3nt: TGTGCCAGCTCACCACCCGGGAGGGGCACCGGGGAGCTGTTTTTT

j_gene: TRBJ1-1
abundance: NA
d_gene: NA
v_gene: TRBV5-8
CDR3aa: CASSSKGVHPGTEAFF
CDR3nt: TGTGCCAGCAGCTCGAAAGGGGTTCACCCCGGTACTGAAGCTTTCTTT

j_gene: TRBJ2-7
abundance: NA
d_gene: TRBD2
v_gene: TRBV7-9
CDR3aa: CASSYIGLAGGEQYF
CDR3nt: TGTGCCAGCAGCTATATAGGGCTAGCGGGAGGCGAGCAGTACTTC

j_gene: TRBJ2-3
abundance: NA
d_gene: NA
v_gene: TRBV18
CDR3aa: CASSPRTGTDTQYF
CDR3nt: TGTGCCAGCTCACCACGGACGGGGACAGATACGCAGTATTTT

j_gene: TRBJ2-7
abundance: NA
d_gene: NA
v_gene: TRBV6-6
CDR3aa: CASRVPGLDSYEQYF
CDR3nt: TGTGCCAGCAGAGTCCCGGGACTGGACTCCTACGAGCAGTACTTC

j_gene: TRBJ1-6
abundance: NA
d_gene: NA
v_gene: TRBV3-1/TRBV3-2
CDR3aa: CASSQDGPYSSPLHF
CDR3nt: TGTGCCAGCAGCCAAGATGGGCCCTATAGTTCACCCCTCCACTTT

j_gene: TRBJ2-1
abundance: NA
d_gene: TRBD2
v_gene: TRBV5-1
CDR3aa: CASRRGTSNLHEQFF
CDR3nt: TGCGCCAGCAGACGCGGGACTAGCAACTTACATGAGCAGTTCTTC

j_gene: TRBJ2-5
abundance: NA
d_gene: TRBD1
v_gene: TRBV7-2
CDR3aa: CASSLATGGGLAQYF
CDR3nt: TGTGCCAGCAGCTTAGCGACAGGGGGGGGGTTAGCCCAGTACTTC

j_gene: TRBJ1-2
abundance: NA
d_gene: NA
v_gene: TRBV6-5
CDR3aa: CASSYVRESGYTF
CDR3nt: TGTGCCAGCAGTTACGTCCGAGAAAGTGGCTACACCTTC

j_gene: TRBJ2-2
abundance: NA
d_gene: NA
v_gene: TRBV24-1
CDR3aa: CATSGRPRGNTGELFF
CDR3nt: TGTGCCACCAGTGGTCGACCTCGGGGTAACACCGGGGAGCTGTTTTTT